This entry lists 5 T cell receptor beta chains sequenced from one sample in a study of OX40 agonist ivuxolimab in advanced cancers. The assay was immunoSEQ multiplex PCR, and TCRdb's table has in-frame clones only and misses some. Altogether approximately 32,000 clones are present, 89% being singletons, with the ten largest covering approximately 9.1%. The sample here was CD4+ or CD8+ T cells sorted from blood, taken in a trial of the OX40 agonist ivuxolimab. The receptors were sampled from an adult with an advanced solid tumor such as melanoma, head and neck, liver or kidney cancer.

The gene calls are TRBV10-3 and TRBJ1-4; possibly TRBD1 for D (6 bases). Trimming took 0 bases from V and 7 from J, leaving 15 bases between them. The CDR3 runs 16 residues. CDR1 and CDR2 (germline): ENHRY, SYGVKD. As DNA, the CDR3 is TGTGCCATCAGTGAGTCTGGGACAAGTCCGGCTGAAAAACTGTTTTTT. Translating it yields CAISESGTSPAEKLFF.

The CDR3 loop is CASSTPTGYGYTF. For the CDR3, the DNA is TGTGCCAGCAGCACCCCGACAGGCTATGGCTACACCTTC. This chain connects TRBV13 to TRBJ1-2, with a tentative D call TRBD1 (6 bases). Germline values: CDR1 PRHDT, CDR2 FYEKMQ (reference sequence). The CDR3 has 13 amino acids. Trimming cost V 5 bases and J 4 bases, with 11 bases left between them.

This clone was detected only once. V gene TRBV7-6 combines with J gene TRBJ1-1; D remains unclear. CDR3 length equals 14 residues. CDR1 is SGHVS, CDR2 FNYEAQ, per germline. V lost 3 bases and J 2 bases, leaving 10 bases between the germline ends. The CDR3 DNA follows: TGTGCCAGCAGCTTGTTCGGAGGAAACACTGAAGCTTTCTTT. Residues: CASSLFGGNTEAFF.

The chain carries TRBV6-1 and TRBJ2-1; D is undetermined. V lost 3 bases and J lost 4, with 7 bases in between. This CDR3 has 13 amino acids. The germline CDR1 and CDR2 sequences are MNHNS and SASEGT. As DNA, the CDR3 is TGTGCCAGCAGTGACTTGCGGTACAATGAGCAGTTCTTC. It codes for CASSDLRYNEQFF.

This clone was recorded once. The chain uses TRBV9 and TRBJ2-5; D is unresolved. Germline-derived CDR1 and CDR2 are SGDLS and YYNGEE. CDR3 length equals 15 residues. The V and J ends lost 0 bases and 0 bases respectively, with 9 bases between them. The CDR3 protein is CASSVATEYQETQYF. In DNA form, the CDR3 reads TGTGCCAGCAGCGTAGCTACAGAGTACCAAGAGACCCAGTACTTC.